What follows is one TCR beta chain and its context. The data were obtained in a study of technical replicates of blood from a few donors. The table came from immunoSEQ multiplex PCR; TCRdb's copy has only in-frame clones and leaves some out. This table has around 83,000 clones, about 90% appearing once. The CDR3 loop spans 13 amino acids. Trimming shortened V by 4 bases and J by 4 bases, and 8 bases separated the two germline ends. Germline CDR1 and CDR2: LNHNV and YYDKDF (reference sequence). The rearrangement joins TRBV15 to TRBJ1-5; perhaps TRBD1 as D (5 bases). Sequencing used T cells isolated from PBMCs. This receptor was taken from a human donor in good health. Some clones in this sample may be carry-over from other donors' samples. The CDR3 region is CATSTGLNQPQHF. The CDR3 DNA is TGTGCCACCAGCACAGGGCTTAATCAGCCCCAGCATTTT.